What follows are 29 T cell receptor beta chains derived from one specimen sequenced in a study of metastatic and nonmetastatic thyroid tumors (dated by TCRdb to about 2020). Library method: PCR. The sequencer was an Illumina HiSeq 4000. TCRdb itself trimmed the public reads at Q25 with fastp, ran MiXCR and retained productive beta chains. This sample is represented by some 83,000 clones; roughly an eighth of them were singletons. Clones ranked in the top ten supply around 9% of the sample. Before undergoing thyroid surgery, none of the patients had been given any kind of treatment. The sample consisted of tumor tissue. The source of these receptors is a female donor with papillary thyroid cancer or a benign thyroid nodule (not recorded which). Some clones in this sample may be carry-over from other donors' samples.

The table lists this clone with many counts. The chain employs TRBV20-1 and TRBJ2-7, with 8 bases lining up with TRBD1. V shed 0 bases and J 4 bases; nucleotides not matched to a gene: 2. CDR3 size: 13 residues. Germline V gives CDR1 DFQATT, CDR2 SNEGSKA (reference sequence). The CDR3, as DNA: TGCAGTGCTAGAGATGGACAGGGTTACGAGCAGTACTTC. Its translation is CSARDGQGYEQYF.

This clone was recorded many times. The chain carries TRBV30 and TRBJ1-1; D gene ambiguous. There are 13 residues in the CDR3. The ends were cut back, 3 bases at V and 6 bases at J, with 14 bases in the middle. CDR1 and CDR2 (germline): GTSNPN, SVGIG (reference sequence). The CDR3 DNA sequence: TGTGCCTGGAGGGGAAAGAACGGCGCTGAAGCTTTCTTT. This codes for CAWRGKNGAEAFF.

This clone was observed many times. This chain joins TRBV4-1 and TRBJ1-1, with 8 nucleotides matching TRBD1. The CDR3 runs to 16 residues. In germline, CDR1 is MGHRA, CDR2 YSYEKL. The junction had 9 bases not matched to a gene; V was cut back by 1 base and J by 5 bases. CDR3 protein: CASSQVPGQGWTEAFF. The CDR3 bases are TGCGCCAGCAGCCAAGTACCCGGACAGGGTTGGACTGAAGCTTTCTTT.

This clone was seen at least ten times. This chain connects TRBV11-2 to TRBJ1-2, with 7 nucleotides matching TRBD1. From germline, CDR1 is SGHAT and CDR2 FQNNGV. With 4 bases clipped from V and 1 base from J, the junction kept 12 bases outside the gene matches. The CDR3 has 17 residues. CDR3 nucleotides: TGTGCCAGCAGCTCCCCCAAGAAGGGGGCGCGTAACTATGGCTACACCTTC. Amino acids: CASSSPKKGARNYGYTF.

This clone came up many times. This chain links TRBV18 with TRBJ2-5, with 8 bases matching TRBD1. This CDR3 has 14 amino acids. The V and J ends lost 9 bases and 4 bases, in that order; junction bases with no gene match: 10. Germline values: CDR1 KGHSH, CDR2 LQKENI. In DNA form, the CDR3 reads TGTGCCAGTTCTCCGGGGACAGGCGGAGAGACCCAGTACTTC. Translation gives CASSPGTGGETQYF.

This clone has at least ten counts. The DNA for the CDR3 is TGTGCCAGCAGTGACACAGTTCGCTATGGCTACACCTTC. This gives the protein CASSDTVRYGYTF. The chain recombines TRBV6-1 with TRBJ1-2, with unresolved D. Germline V gives CDR1 MNHNS, CDR2 SASEGT. The CDR3 contains 13 residues. V lost 3 bases and J lost 4, with 9 bases in between.

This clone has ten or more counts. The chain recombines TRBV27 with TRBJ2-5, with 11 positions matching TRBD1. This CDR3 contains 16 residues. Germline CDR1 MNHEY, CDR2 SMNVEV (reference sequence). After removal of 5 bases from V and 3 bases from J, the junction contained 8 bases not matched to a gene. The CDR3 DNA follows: TGTGCCAGCAGTGCCATTGGGACAGGGGGTGAAGAGACCCAGTACTTC. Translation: CASSAIGTGGEETQYF.

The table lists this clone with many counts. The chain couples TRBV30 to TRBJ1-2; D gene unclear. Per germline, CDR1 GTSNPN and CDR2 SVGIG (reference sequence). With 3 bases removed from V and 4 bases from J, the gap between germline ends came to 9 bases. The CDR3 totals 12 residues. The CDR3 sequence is CAWSQELYGYTF. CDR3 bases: TGTGCCTGGAGCCAGGAACTCTATGGCTACACCTTC.

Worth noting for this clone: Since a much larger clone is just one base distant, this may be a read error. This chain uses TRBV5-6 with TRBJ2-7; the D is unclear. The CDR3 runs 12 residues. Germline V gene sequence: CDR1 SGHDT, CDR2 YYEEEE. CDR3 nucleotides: TGTGCCATCAGCTTGGGGAACTACGAGCAGTACTTC. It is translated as CAISLGNYEQYF.

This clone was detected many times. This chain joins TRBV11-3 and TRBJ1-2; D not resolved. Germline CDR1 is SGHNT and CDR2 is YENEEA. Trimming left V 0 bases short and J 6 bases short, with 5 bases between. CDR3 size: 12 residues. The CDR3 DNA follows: TGTGCCAGCAGCTTAGAAGTGGATGGCTACACCTTC. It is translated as CASSLEVDGYTF.

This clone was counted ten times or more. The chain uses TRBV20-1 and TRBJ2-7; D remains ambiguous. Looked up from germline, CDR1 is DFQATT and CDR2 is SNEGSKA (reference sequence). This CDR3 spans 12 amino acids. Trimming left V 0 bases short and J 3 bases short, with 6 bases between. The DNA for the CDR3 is TGCAGTGCTAGAGAGGCGGACTACGAGCAGTACTTC. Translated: CSAREADYEQYF.

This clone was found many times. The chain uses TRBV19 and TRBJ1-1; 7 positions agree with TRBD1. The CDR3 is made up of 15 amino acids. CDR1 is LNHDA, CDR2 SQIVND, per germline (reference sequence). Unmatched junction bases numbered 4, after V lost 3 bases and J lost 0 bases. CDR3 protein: CASSIGGGMNTEAFF. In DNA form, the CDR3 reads TGTGCCAGTAGTATTGGAGGGGGCATGAACACTGAAGCTTTCTTT.

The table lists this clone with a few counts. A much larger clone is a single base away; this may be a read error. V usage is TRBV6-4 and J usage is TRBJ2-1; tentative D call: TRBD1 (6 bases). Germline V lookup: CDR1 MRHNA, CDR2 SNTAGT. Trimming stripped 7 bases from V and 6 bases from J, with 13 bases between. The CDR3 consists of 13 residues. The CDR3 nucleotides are TGTGCCAGCATCACAGGGCTGCTCAATGAGCAGTTCTTC. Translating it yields CASITGLLNEQFF.

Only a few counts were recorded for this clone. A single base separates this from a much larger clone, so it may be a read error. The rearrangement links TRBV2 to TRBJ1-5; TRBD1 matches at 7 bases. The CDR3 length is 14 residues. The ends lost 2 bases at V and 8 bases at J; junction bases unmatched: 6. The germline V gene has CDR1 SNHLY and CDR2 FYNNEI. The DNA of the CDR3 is TGTGCCAGCAGTGAATCGGACAGGTATAAGCCCCAGCATTTT. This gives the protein CASSESDRYKPQHF.

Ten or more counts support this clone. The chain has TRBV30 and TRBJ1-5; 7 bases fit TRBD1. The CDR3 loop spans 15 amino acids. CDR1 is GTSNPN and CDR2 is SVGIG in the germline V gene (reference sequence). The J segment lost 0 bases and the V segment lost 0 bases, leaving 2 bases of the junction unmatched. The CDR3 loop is CAWSVQGHSNQPQHF. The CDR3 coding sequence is TGTGCCTGGAGTGTACAGGGGCATAGCAATCAGCCCCAGCATTTT.

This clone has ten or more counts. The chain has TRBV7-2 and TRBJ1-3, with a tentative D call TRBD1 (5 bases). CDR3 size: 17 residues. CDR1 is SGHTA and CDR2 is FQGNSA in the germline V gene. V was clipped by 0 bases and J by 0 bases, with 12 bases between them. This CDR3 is CASSLAGPHLSGNTIYF. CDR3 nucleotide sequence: TGTGCCAGCAGCTTAGCGGGACCACACCTCTCTGGAAACACCATATATTTT.

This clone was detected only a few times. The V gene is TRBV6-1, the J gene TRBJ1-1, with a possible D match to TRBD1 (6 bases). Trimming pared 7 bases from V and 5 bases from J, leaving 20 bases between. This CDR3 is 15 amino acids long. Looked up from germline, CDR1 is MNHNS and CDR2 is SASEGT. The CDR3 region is CASNPEYRVATEAFF. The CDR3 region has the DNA TGTGCCAGCAATCCCGAATACAGGGTGGCGACTGAAGCTTTCTTT.

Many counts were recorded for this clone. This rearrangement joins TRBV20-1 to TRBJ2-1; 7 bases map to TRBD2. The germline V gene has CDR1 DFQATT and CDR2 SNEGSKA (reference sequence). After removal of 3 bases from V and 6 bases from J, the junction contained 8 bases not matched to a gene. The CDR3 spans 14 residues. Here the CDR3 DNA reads TGCAGTGCTAGGGCACTAGCGAGACTCAATGAGCAGTTCTTC. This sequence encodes CSARALARLNEQFF.

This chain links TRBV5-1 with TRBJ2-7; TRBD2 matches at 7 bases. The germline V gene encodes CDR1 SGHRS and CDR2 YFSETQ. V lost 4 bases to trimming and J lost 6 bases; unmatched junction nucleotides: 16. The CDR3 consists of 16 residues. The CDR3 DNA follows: TGCGCCAGCAGCCCCCAAGCGGGACGACCCACCCCCGAGCAGTACTTC. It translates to CASSPQAGRPTPEQYF.

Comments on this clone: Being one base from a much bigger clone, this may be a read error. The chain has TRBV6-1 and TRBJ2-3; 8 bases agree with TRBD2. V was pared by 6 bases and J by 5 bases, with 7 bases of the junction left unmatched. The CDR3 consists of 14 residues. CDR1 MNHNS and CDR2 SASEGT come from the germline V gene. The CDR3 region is CASRRLAMVDTQYF. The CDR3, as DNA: TGTGCCAGCAGGCGACTAGCGATGGTAGATACGCAGTATTTT.

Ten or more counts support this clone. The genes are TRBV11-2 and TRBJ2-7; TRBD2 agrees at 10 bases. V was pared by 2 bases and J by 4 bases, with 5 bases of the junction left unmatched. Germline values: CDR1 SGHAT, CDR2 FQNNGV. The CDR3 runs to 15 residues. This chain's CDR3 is CASSLSGTSVYEQYF. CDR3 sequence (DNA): TGTGCCAGCAGCTTATCCGGGACTAGCGTTTACGAGCAGTACTTC.

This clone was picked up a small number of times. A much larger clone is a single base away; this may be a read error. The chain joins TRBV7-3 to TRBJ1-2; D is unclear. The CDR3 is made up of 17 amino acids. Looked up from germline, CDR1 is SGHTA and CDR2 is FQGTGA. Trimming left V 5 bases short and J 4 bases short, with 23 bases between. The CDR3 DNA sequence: TGTGCCAGCAGCCATCGGAGAAATTCGACAAGAGTCTATGGCTACACCTTC. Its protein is CASSHRRNSTRVYGYTF.

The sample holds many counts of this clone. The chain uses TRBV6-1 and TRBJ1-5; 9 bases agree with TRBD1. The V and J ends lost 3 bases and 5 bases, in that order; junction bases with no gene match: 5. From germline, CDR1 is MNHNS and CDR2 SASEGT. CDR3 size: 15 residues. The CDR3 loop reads CASSDQQGAYQPQHF. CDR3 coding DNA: TGTGCCAGCAGTGATCAACAGGGGGCTTATCAGCCCCAGCATTTT.

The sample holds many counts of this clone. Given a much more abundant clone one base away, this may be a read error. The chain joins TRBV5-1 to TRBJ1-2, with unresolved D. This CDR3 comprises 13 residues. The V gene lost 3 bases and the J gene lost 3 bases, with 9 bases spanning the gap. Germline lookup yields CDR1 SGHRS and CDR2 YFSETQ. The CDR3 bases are TGCGCCAGCAGCTCCTTTACGGACTATGGCTACACCTTC. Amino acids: CASSSFTDYGYTF.

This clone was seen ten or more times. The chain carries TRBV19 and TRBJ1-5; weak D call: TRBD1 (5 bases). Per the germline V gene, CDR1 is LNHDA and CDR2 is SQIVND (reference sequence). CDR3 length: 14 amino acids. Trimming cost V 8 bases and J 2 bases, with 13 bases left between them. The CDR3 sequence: CASGGGYGNQPQHF. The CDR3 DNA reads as TGTGCCAGTGGGGGGGGGTATGGCAATCAGCCCCAGCATTTT.

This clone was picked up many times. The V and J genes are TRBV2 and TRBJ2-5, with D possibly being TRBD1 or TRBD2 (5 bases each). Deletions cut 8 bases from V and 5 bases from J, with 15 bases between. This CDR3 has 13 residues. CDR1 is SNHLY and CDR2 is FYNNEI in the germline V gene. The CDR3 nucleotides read TGTGCCAGCTCCCGGGACGGTGGGGAGACCCAGTACTTC. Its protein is CASSRDGGETQYF. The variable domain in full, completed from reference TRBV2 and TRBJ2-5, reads EPEVTQTPSHQVTQMGQEVILRCVPISNHLYFYWYRQILGQKVEFLVSFYNNEISEKSEIFDDQFSVERPDGSNFTLKIRSTKLEDSAMYFCASSRDGGETQYFGPGTRLLVL.

In DNA, the CDR3 is TGCAGTGCTGATAGCTTGAGCACCCCCACAGATACGCAGTATTTT. Protein sequence: CSADSLSTPTDTQYF. The chain employs TRBV20-1 and TRBJ2-3, with unresolved D. Trimming took 5 bases from V and 2 from J, leaving 17 bases between them. The CDR3 runs to 15 residues. CDR1 and CDR2 (germline): DFQATT, SNEGSKA (reference sequence).

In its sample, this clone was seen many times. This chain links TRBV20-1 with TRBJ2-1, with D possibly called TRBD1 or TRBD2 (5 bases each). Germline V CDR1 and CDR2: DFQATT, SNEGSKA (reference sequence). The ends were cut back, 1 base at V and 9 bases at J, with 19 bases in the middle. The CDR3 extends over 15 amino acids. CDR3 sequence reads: CSARAGTSTFFEQFF. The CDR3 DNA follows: TGCAGTGCTAGAGCCGGGACCTCTACTTTCTTTGAGCAGTTCTTC.

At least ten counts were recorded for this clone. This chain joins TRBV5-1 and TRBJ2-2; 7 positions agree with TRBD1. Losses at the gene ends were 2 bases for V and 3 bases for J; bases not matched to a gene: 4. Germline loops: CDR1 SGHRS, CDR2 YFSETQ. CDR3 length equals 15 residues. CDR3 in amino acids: CASSFKGADTGELFF. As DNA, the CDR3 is TGCGCCAGCAGCTTTAAGGGGGCTGACACCGGGGAGCTGTTTTTT.